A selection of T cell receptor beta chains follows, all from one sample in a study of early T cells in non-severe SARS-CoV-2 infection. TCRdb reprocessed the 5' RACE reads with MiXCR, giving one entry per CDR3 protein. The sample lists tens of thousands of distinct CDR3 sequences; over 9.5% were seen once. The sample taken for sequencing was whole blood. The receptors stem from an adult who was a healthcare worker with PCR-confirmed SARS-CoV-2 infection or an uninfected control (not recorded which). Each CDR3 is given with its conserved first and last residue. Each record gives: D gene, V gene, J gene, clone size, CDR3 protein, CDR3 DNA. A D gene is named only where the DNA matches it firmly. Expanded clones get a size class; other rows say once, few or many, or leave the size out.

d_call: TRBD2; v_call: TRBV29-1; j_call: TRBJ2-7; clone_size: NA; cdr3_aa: CSVGGGDEQYF; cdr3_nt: TGCAGCGTTGGTGGGGGGGACGAGCAGTACTTC
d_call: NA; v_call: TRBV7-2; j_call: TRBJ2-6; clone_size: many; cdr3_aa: CASTPRIVRGSLVPGANVLTF; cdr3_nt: TGTGCCAGCACCCCCCGTATTGTGAGAGGGTCGTTGGTTCCTGGGGCCAACGTCCTGACTTTC
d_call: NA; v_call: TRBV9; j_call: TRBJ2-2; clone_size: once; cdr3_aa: CASSVVGTSNTGELFF; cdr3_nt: TGTGCCAGCAGCGTAGTTGGCACATCGAACACCGGGGAGCTGTTTTTT
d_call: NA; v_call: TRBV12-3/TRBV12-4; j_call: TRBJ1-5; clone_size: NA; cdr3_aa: CASSQQGINQPQHF; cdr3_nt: TGTGCCAGCAGTCAACAGGGCATCAATCAGCCCCAGCATTTT
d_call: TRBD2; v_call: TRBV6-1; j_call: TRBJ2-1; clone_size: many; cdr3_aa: CASSEASGGPNEQFF; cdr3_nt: TGTGCCAGCAGTGAAGCTAGCGGGGGGCCCAATGAGCAGTTCTTC
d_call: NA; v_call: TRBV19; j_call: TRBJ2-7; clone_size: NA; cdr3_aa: CASKRTDTYEQYF; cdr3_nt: TGTGCCAGTAAACGGACCGATACCTACGAGCAGTACTTC
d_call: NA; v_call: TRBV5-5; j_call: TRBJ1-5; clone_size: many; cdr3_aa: CASSLAGNNQPQHF; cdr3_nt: TGTGCCAGCAGCTTAGCAGGGAACAATCAGCCCCAGCATTTT
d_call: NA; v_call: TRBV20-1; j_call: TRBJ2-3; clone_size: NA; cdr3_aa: CSARDPARNADTQYF; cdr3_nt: TGCAGTGCTAGAGATCCCGCGAGAAACGCAGATACGCAGTATTTT
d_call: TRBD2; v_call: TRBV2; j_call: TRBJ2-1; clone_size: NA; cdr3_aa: CASSESPGLFDEQFF; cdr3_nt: TGTGCCAGCAGTGAAAGTCCGGGACTATTCGATGAGCAGTTCTTC
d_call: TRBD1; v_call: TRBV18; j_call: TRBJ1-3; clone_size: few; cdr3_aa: CASSPWTGDLSGNTIYF; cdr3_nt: TGTGCCAGCTCACCTTGGACAGGGGACCTCTCTGGAAACACCATATATTTT
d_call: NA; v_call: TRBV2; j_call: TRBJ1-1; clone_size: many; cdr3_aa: CASTGAGQRDTEAFF; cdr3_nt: TGTGCCAGCACTGGGGCTGGACAGAGGGACACTGAAGCTTTCTTT
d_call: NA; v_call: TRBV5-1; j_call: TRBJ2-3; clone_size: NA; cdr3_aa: CASSPGHTTDTQYF; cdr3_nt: TGCGCCAGCAGCCCGGGACACACCACAGATACGCAGTATTTT
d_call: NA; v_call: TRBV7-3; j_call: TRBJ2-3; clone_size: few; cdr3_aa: CASSLTVSADTQYF; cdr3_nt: TGTGCCAGCAGCTTAACTGTGTCCGCAGATACGCAGTATTTT
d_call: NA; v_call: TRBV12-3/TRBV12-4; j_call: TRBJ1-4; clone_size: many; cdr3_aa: CASRQFATNEKLFF; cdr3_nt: TGTGCCAGCAGACAATTCGCAACTAATGAAAAACTGTTTTTT
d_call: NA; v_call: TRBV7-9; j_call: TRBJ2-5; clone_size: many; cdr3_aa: CASSLEHQETQYF; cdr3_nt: TGTGCCAGCAGCTTAGAGCACCAAGAGACCCAGTACTTC
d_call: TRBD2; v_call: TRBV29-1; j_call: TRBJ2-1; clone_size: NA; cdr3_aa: CSVEDGRYNEQFF; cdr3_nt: TGCAGCGTTGAAGACGGGAGGTACAATGAGCAGTTCTTC